Sequencing of this T cell receptor (beta chain) was carried out in a study of T cell responses to AZD1222 COVID-19 vaccine. Study at large: Samples with a second dose at about 4 or about 12 weeks were pooled together. Regarding the study as a whole: At baseline, seropositivity was found in only a handful of AZD1222 recipients. Dominant at 160-218 and 743-854, vaccine-associated CD4 TCRs also spanned spike. Rises in breadth and depth of Spike-specific TCRs came after two AZD1222 doses.

This CDR3 is built from 13 residues. Trimming removed 4 bases from V and 8 bases from J, with 14 bases in between. Germline V CDR1 and CDR2: ENHRY, SYGVKD. Only in-frame clones appear in the TCRdb table, and some are missing; sequencing was by immunoSEQ multiplex PCR. Of fewer than 200,000 clones in the sample, roughly 92% are singletons; the top ten hold over 9.5%. In the case of this clone: Its antigen remains unidentified.

The chain recombines TRBV10-3 with TRBJ1-2; D uncertain. The sequence was obtained from an adult in good health. This specimen was peripheral blood, taken on day 0 of AZD1222 vaccination. CDR3 coding DNA: TGTGCCATCAGTGGTCGGCAGGATGACGGCTACACCTTC. Protein product: CAISGRQDDGYTF.